A single sample is the source of the 5 T cell receptor beta chains below, sequenced in a study of shared clonotypes between healthy human individuals. Only in-frame clones appear in the TCRdb table, and some are missing; sequencing was by immunoSEQ multiplex PCR. The sample comprises over 950,000 clones, about 72% of which are singletons, and 0.89% rests with the top ten. The sample taken for sequencing was memory CD4+ T cells from PBMCs. Subset noted: CD45RA-negative fraction. The source of these receptors is a man between 18 and 35 years old in good health. Some clones in this sample may be carry-over from other donors' samples.

CDR3 loop: CASRIQSRSEAFF. The DNA of the CDR3 is TGTGCCAGCAGAATCCAAAGTAGGTCTGAAGCTTTCTTT. The chain couples TRBV6-6 to TRBJ1-1; D uncertain. CDR1 is MNHNY and CDR2 is SVGAGI in the germline V gene (reference sequence). CDR3 length equals 13 residues. Trimming cost V 6 bases and J 6 bases, with 14 bases left between them.

This clone was seen a single time. The gene calls are TRBV30 and TRBJ1-4; maybe TRBD1 (5 bases). This CDR3 region has 15 residues. V was cut by 2 bases and J by 5 bases, with 15 bases left in between. Germline assignment: CDR1 GTSNPN and CDR2 SVGIG (reference sequence). CDR3 protein: CAWSFPGLGNEKLFF. Here the CDR3 DNA reads TGTGCCTGGAGTTTCCCGGGACTGGGAAATGAAAAACTGTTTTTT.

With regard to this clone: The junction does not match germline at one end; this may be a read error. The V and J genes are TRBV10-3 and TRBJ2-1; 14 bases align to TRBD2. In germline, CDR1 is ENHRY, CDR2 SYGVKD. CDR3 size: 17 residues. CDR3 region: CASSYLVGTSGSVEQFF. The CDR3 DNA is TGTGCCAGCAGTTACTTGGTCGGGACTAGCGGGAGTGTTGAGCAGTTCTTC.

The genes are TRBV5-1 and TRBJ2-3; 9 bases fit TRBD1. Germline V lookup: CDR1 SGHRS, CDR2 YFSETQ. This CDR3 is 16 amino acids long. V was pared by 4 bases and J by 6 bases, with 12 bases of the junction left unmatched. CDR3 bases: TGCGCCAGCAGCCCACAGGGGGCCTCGGGAAGGGATACGCAGTATTTT. It translates to CASSPQGASGRDTQYF.

The chain carries TRBV27 and TRBJ2-7, with 10 nucleotides matching TRBD1. The CDR3 consists of 14 residues. The germline CDR1 and CDR2 sequences are MNHEY and SMNVEV (reference sequence). V shed 7 bases, J shed 6 bases, and the junction held 9 bases outside the gene matches. The CDR3 DNA follows: TGTGCCAGCATCACGGGACAGGGGAGAGGCGAGCAGTACTTC. The encoded protein is CASITGQGRGEQYF.